Detailed here is one T cell receptor (beta chain). The V and J ends lost 0 bases and 7 bases, in that order; junction bases with no gene match: 9. The CDR3 is made up of 16 amino acids. The V gene's germline CDR1 is SGDLS and CDR2 YYNGEE. The table came from immunoSEQ multiplex PCR; TCRdb's copy has only in-frame clones and leaves some out. Of roughly 370,000 clones listed, 75% to 95% are singletons. The data belong to a study of control samples from healthy donors and cancer patients. The receptor was isolated from a man aged 40-55 years with head and neck cancer. This chain links TRBV9 with TRBJ2-2; 7 nucleotides agree with TRBD1. The sequenced sample was PBMCs. The CDR3 sequence: CASSVERQGFGGELFF. CDR3 nucleotide sequence: TGTGCCAGCAGCGTAGAAAGACAGGGATTCGGCGGGGAGCTGTTTTTT.